This T cell receptor beta chain was captured by sequencing in a study of PD-1 blockade in classical Hodgkin lymphoma. Findings and caveats of the study: Relative to healthy donors, newly diagnosed patients reportedly had lower baseline TCR diversity, which was reported as lower still in relapsed/refractory patients.

About this clone: Its target is unknown.

Libraries were prepared by immunoSEQ multiplex PCR; TCRdb keeps only in-frame clonotypes and omits some of them. The table includes about 50,000 clones, about two thirds detected once. Germline V gene sequence: CDR1 MNHNY, CDR2 SVGAGI (reference sequence). This CDR3 spans 16 amino acids. V was trimmed by 0 bases and J by 3 bases, leaving 15 bases between them. The patients all showed relapse after autologous stem cell transplantation, while their brentuximab vedotin exposure varied. Source: peripheral blood mononuclear cells (PBMCs), taken before the second cycle of nivolumab. The rearrangement uses TRBV6-6 and TRBJ2-7; TRBD2 might be the D (6 bases). The TCR sequence derives from a human donor with classical Hodgkin lymphoma. The CDR3 protein is CASSYSRSSVRYEQYF. CDR3 coding DNA: TGTGCCAGCAGTTACTCTCGTTCTAGCGTGCGCTACGAGCAGTACTTC.